The 15 T cell receptor beta chains below come from one sample, sequenced in a study of beta chain features in type 1 diabetes (dated by TCRdb to 2016 to 2019). These receptors are not linked to any known antigen. The study at large found these results: Type 1 diabetes patients showed a moderate but significant shortening of TCRB CDR3 length in all four CD4+ subsets.

The library came from the immunoSEQ multiplex PCR assay. All of the isolated RNA was reverse transcribed with the High Capacity cDNA Reverse Transcription Kit, so expressed TCRB transcripts were sequenced. The source is immuneACCESS, and TCRdb retained only in-frame sequences with V and J called. Part of the clones is not carried over; for the studies checked, unresolved V genes explain less than half of this, and the remainder is unexplained. Present in this sample are 95,000 to 150,000 clones, around 15% of which were seen just once. Under 2.5% of the sample goes to the ten largest clones. The specimen sequenced was central memory CD4+ T cells from blood. Receptor source: a man aged 25-40 years with type 1 diabetes.

This clone was counted a few times. V usage is TRBV20-1 and J usage is TRBJ1-2; D uncertain. The CDR3 consists of 11 residues. Germline V gene lookup returns CDR1 DFQATT and CDR2 SNEGSKA (reference sequence). V lost 7 bases and J 4 bases, leaving 10 bases between the germline ends. The CDR3, as DNA: TGCAGTGGGAGACGCGGCTATGGCTACACCTTC. This encodes CSGRRGYGYTF.

The table lists this clone with a few counts. V and J are TRBV7-2 and TRBJ2-7; TRBD2 aligns across 8 bases. Trimming at V came to 3 bases and at J to 2 bases, leaving 9 bases not matched to a gene. This CDR3 spans 16 amino acids. Germline V gives CDR1 SGHTA, CDR2 FQGNSA. CDR3 DNA sequence: TGTGCCAGCAGCTTTGGCTCCAGCGGGGGTGCCTACGAGCAGTACTTC. Translation: CASSFGSSGGAYEQYF.

The genes are TRBV2 and TRBJ1-1; no definite D call. CDR1 and CDR2 from the germline V gene are SNHLY and FYNNEI. The CDR3 runs to 12 residues. Trimming took 8 bases from V and 6 from J, leaving 13 bases between them. The CDR3 nucleotides are TGTGCCAGCGGCGTTCCCCGGGCTGAAGCTTTCTTT. Protein product: CASGVPRAEAFF. Supplemented by reference TRBV2 and TRBJ1-1, the full variable domain reads EPEVTQTPSHQVTQMGQEVILRCVPISNHLYFYWYRQILGQKVEFLVSFYNNEISEKSEIFDDQFSVERPDGSNFTLKIRSTKLEDSAMYFCASGVPRAEAFFGQGTRLTVV.

This rearrangement joins TRBV6-5 to TRBJ2-7; 10 nucleotides match TRBD1. Looked up from germline, CDR1 is MNHEY and CDR2 is SVGAGI. The CDR3 loop spans 14 amino acids. V lost 7 bases and J lost 6; bases outside the gene matches: 9. This CDR3 is CASNTPGQGPEQYF. Written as DNA, the CDR3 is TGTGCCAGCAATACTCCGGGACAGGGGCCCGAGCAGTACTTC.

This clone occurred a few times. This chain joins TRBV9 and TRBJ2-3; 8 nucleotides line up with TRBD2. CDR1 is SGDLS, CDR2 YYNGEE, per germline. The length of the CDR3 is 15 residues. V lost 0 bases, J lost 4 bases, and 4 bases stayed unmatched. DNA of the CDR3: TGTGCCAGCAGCGTAGTAAGCGGGGGCTCAGATACGCAGTATTTT. This encodes CASSVVSGGSDTQYF.

The chain joins TRBV5-1 to TRBJ2-2; TRBD1 might be the D (6 bases). V was shortened by 3 bases and J by 1 base, with 7 bases between the two germline ends. The CDR3 is 14 amino acids. From germline, CDR1 is SGHRS and CDR2 YFSETQ. The chain's CDR3 is CASSWGQNTGELFF. The CDR3 DNA follows: TGCGCCAGCAGCTGGGGACAGAACACCGGGGAGCTGTTTTTT.

This chain joins TRBV4-1 and TRBJ2-1, with TRBD2 matching 11 bases. The germline gives CDR1 MGHRA, CDR2 YSYEKL. With V trimmed by 1 base and J by 6 bases, 11 bases remained unmatched. The CDR3 is 18 amino acids. Written as DNA, the CDR3 is TGCGCCAGCAGCCAAGGCCCCCCCACTAGCGGGGGCCGCAATGAGCAGTTCTTC. Translated, it gives CASSQGPPTSGGRNEQFF.

The table lists this clone with a few counts. V and J are TRBV9 and TRBJ2-3, with 7 bases that match TRBD2. V dropped 3 bases and J dropped 0; count of bases not matched to a gene: 4. This CDR3 has 15 residues. Germline CDR1 SGDLS, CDR2 YYNGEE. The DNA of the CDR3 is TGTGCCAGCAGCGCTAGCGGAATTAGCACAGATACGCAGTATTTT. It encodes CASSASGISTDTQYF.

The DNA for the CDR3 is TGTGCCAGCTCACCAACAGAGAAAAACATTCAGTACTTC. It specifies CASSPTEKNIQYF. The chain combines TRBV18 with TRBJ2-4; D gene uncertain. This CDR3 has 13 residues. V was clipped by 2 bases and J by 4 bases, with 6 bases between them. Germline V gene lookup returns CDR1 KGHSH and CDR2 LQKENI. Drawing the rest from reference TRBV18 and TRBJ2-4, the complete variable domain is NAGVMQNPRHLVRRRGQEARLRCSPMKGHSHVYWYRQLPEEGLKFMVYLQKENIIDESGMPKERFSAEFPKEGPSILRIQQVVRGDSAAYFCASSPTEKNIQYFGAGTRLSVL.

This clone was recorded many times. The chain recombines TRBV28 with TRBJ1-4; 9 bases match TRBD1. V lost 4 bases and J lost 7; bases outside the gene matches: 7. The CDR3 is made up of 15 amino acids. Germline values: CDR1 MDHEN, CDR2 SYDVKM. In nucleotides, the CDR3 is TGTGCCAGCAGTTCCTGGACAGGGGCGAGTGAAAAACTGTTTTTT. Its translation is CASSSWTGASEKLFF.

J is TRBJ2-3 and V is TRBV5-1; 10 bases align to TRBD2. The germline V gene encodes CDR1 SGHRS and CDR2 YFSETQ. V dropped 4 bases and J dropped 2; count of bases not matched to a gene: 7. The CDR3 length is 16 residues. The DNA for the CDR3 is TGCGCCAGCAGCCCCGGGACTAGCGAAGACACAGATACGCAGTATTTT. Translated: CASSPGTSEDTDTQYF.

V is TRBV10-3 and J is TRBJ2-1; TRBD2 might be the D (5 bases). The CDR3 length is 16 residues. Trimming cost V 0 bases and J 0 bases, with 9 bases left between them. Germline loops: CDR1 ENHRY, CDR2 SYGVKD. The CDR3 nucleotides are TGTGCCATCAGTGAGTCGGGGAGAAGCTCCTACAATGAGCAGTTCTTC. This codes for CAISESGRSSYNEQFF.

The V gene is TRBV5-1, the J gene TRBJ2-3, with D possibly called TRBD1 or TRBD2 (5 bases each). CDR3 length equals 13 residues. CDR1 SGHRS and CDR2 YFSETQ come from the germline V gene. Between the trimmed V and J ends, which lost 4 bases and 4 bases, there was a span of 10 bases. CDR3 region: CASSRDRADTQYF. The CDR3 DNA follows: TGCGCCAGCAGCAGGGACCGAGCAGATACGCAGTATTTT. Supplemented by reference TRBV5-1 and TRBJ2-3, the full variable domain reads KAGVTQTPRYLIKTRGQQVTLSCSPISGHRSVSWYQQTPGQGLQFLFEYFSETQRNKGNFPGRFSGRQFSNSRSEMNVSTLELGDSALYLCASSRDRADTQYFGPGTRLTVL.

The DNA of the CDR3 is TGTGCCAGCATATTAGTTGTGGTAGCCTCCTACAATGAGCAGTTCTTC. Its translation is CASILVVVASYNEQFF. This rearrangement joins TRBV5-8 to TRBJ2-1; D unclear. The length of the CDR3 is 16 residues. Per germline, CDR1 SGHTS and CDR2 YDEGEE. The germline V and J ends were trimmed by 6 bases and 0 bases, with 16 bases remaining between them.

CDR3 region: CAATSTGYEQYF. The CDR3 coding sequence is TGTGCCGCAACCTCCACAGGGTACGAGCAGTACTTC. V usage is TRBV6-5 and J usage is TRBJ2-7; D is possibly TRBD1 (6 bases). The CDR3 contains 12 residues. Germline V lookup: CDR1 MNHEY, CDR2 SVGAGI. Between the trimmed V and J ends, which lost 11 bases and 4 bases, there was a span of 15 bases.